What follows describes a single TCR beta chain. The antigen remains unidentified. Investigators divided CD4+ cells into CD45RA+ naive and CD45RA-negative memory subsets. Deep-level running was used for the assay. Only in-frame clones appear in the TCRdb table, and some are missing; sequencing was by immunoSEQ multiplex PCR. Of about 680,000 clones in the sample, approximately 79% were seen once. This entry comes from a study of shared clonotypes between healthy human individuals. Findings and limits, study-wide: Among a few donors, around 5% of naive CD4 clonotypes were found in common.

V lost 5 bases and J 2 bases, leaving 17 bases between the germline ends. Germline V lookup: CDR1 LNHDA, CDR2 SQIVND (reference sequence). This CDR3 is built from 16 residues. This sequence originates from a woman in her 30s in good health. What was sequenced was memory CD4+ T cells sorted from blood. Stated subset: CD45RA-negative fraction. The chain is built from TRBV19 and TRBJ2-3, with D perhaps TRBD1 or TRBD2 (5 bases each). CDR3 coding DNA: TGTGCCAGTAGTGTATACCGGGACCCAGACACAGATACGCAGTATTTT. Its translation is CASSVYRDPDTDTQYF.